Below are 32 T cell receptor beta chains sequenced from a single sample in a study of CD8+CD57+ T cells in acquired aplastic anemia. Genomic DNA acted as the template from which TCR beta VDJ combination and CDR3 sequence profiling were carried out. TCRdb reprocessed the reads via MiXCR and lists one record per CDR3 protein. Of roughly 180,000 distinct CDR3 sequences listed, about 60% are singletons. Selection for sequencing was limited to patients who had shown CD8+CD57+ cell expansion by flow cytometry. Sequenced input: sorted CD4+, CD8+, or CD8+CD57+ T cells (not recorded which) from PBMCs. Source of these receptors: a human donor with aplastic anemia.

The rearrangement links TRBV10-1 to TRBJ2-7, with D perhaps matching TRBD2 (5 bases). The CDR3 contains 13 residues. Between the trimmed V and J ends, which lost 6 bases and 5 bases, there was a span of 14 bases. Germline assignment: CDR1 WNHNN and CDR2 SYGVQD (reference sequence). CDR3 in amino acids: CASSGNGRNEQYF. CDR3 DNA: TGCGCCAGCAGCGGGAACGGACGGAACGAGCAGTACTTC.

This sequence joins TRBV7-8 and TRBJ1-1; D call uncertain. Germline values: CDR1 SGHVS, CDR2 FQNEAQ. This CDR3 region has 15 residues. The V and J ends lost 1 base and 3 bases respectively, with 12 bases between them. The CDR3 spells CASSLERVRYTEAFF. In DNA, the CDR3 is TGTGCCAGCAGCTTAGAGAGGGTTCGTTACACTGAAGCTTTCTTT.

The chain couples TRBV2 to TRBJ2-7; 9 positions agree with TRBD2. V lost 10 bases to trimming and J lost 7 bases; unmatched junction nucleotides: 11. Germline V gene lookup returns CDR1 SNHLY and CDR2 FYNNEI. The CDR3 is 13 amino acids. The CDR3 DNA sequence: TGTGCCACGAGCGGGGGGCTAGGCGGGGAGCAGTACTTC. This codes for CATSGGLGGEQYF.

This clonotype was counted a single time. At one end, the junction sequence differs from germline, possibly due to a read error. The J gene is TRBJ1-6, the V gene TRBV7-9; no clear D gene. This CDR3 is built from 17 residues. Per germline, CDR1 SEHNR and CDR2 FQNEAQ (reference sequence). CDR3 loop: CASSLASGSWYNSPLHF. The CDR3 DNA reads as TGTGCCAGCAGCCTAGCATCGGGTTCTTGGTATAATTCACCCCTCCACTTT.

Ten or more counts support this clonotype. The chain is built from TRBV15 and TRBJ1-3; maybe TRBD1 (6 bases). Germline values: CDR1 LNHNV, CDR2 YYDKDF (reference sequence). The CDR3 spans 16 residues. V was pared by 3 bases and J by 0 bases, with 12 bases between. The CDR3: CATSRFMDSSGNTIYF. The DNA of the CDR3 is TGTGCCACCAGCAGGTTCATGGACAGCTCTGGAAACACCATATATTTT.

The CDR3 here is CASSRSGSTDTQYF. The CDR3 region has the DNA TGTGCCAGCAGCCGCAGCGGGAGCACAGATACGCAGTATTTT. The rearrangement links TRBV7-3 to TRBJ2-3, with a possible D match to TRBD2 (6 bases). Trimming removed 5 bases at V and 0 bases at J, with 9 bases between. The CDR3 sequence is 14 residues long. The germline CDR1 and CDR2 sequences are SGHTA and FQGTGA.

The V and J genes are TRBV19 and TRBJ2-7; 8 bases are shared with TRBD2. The CDR3 spans 14 residues. Germline V lookup: CDR1 LNHDA, CDR2 SQIVND (reference sequence). Germline trimming cut 1 base from V and 5 bases from J; bases unmatched to any gene: 4. The CDR3 region has the DNA TGTGCCAGTAGTATAGCGGGGGGGCTCAACGAGCAGTACTTC. Its protein is CASSIAGGLNEQYF.

In the case of this clonotype: One end of the junction is discordant with germline, which a read error may explain. The chain carries TRBV7-9 and TRBJ2-3; tentatively, D is TRBD2 (5 bases). Germline V gene sequence: CDR1 SEHNR, CDR2 FQNEAQ (reference sequence). This CDR3 comprises 14 residues. The CDR3 nucleotides read TGTGCCAGCAGCCTAGCAGAGTGGGGAGATACGCAGTATTTT. Its protein product is CASSLAEWGDTQYF. Full variable domain (missing parts from reference TRBV7-9 and TRBJ2-3): DTGVSQNPRHKITKRGQNVTFRCDPISEHNRLYWYRQTLGQGPEFLTYFQNEAQLEKSRLLSDRFSAERPKGSFSTLEIQRTEQGDSAMYLCASSLAEWGDTQYFGPGTRLTVL.

The chain carries TRBV25-1 and TRBJ2-1; 10 positions agree with TRBD2. Germline V gene sequence: CDR1 MGHDK, CDR2 SYGVNS. CDR3 size: 17 residues. The J segment lost 2 bases and the V segment lost 3 bases, leaving 7 bases of the junction unmatched. CDR3 nucleotides: TGTGCCAGCAGTGATCCGGGACTAGCGCAAACCTACAATGAGCAGTTCTTC. Translated: CASSDPGLAQTYNEQFF.

This clonotype was observed a handful of times. The chain carries TRBV29-1 and TRBJ1-3; TRBD1 matches at 7 bases. The V and J ends lost 4 bases and 4 bases, in that order; junction bases with no gene match: 13. CDR3 length: 16 residues. CDR1 SQVTM and CDR2 ANQGSEA come from the germline V gene. CDR3 amino acids: CSVVRTGKMGGNTIYF. CDR3 bases: TGCAGCGTTGTGAGGACAGGCAAGATGGGAGGAAACACCATATATTTT.

The rearrangement joins TRBV29-1 to TRBJ1-5, with no clear D. Germline CDR1 is SQVTM and CDR2 is ANQGSEA. The V and J ends lost 4 bases and 0 bases respectively, with 10 bases between them. The CDR3 totals 14 residues. CDR3 sequence reads: CSVATGYSNQPQHF. In DNA, the CDR3 is TGCAGCGTTGCGACTGGGTATAGCAATCAGCCCCAGCATTTT.

This clonotype occurred a few times. V and J are TRBV5-1 and TRBJ2-7; the match to TRBD2 covers 9 bases. The CDR3 contains 15 residues. The germline V gene has CDR1 SGHRS and CDR2 YFSETQ. Germline trimming cut 3 bases from V and 7 bases from J; bases unmatched to any gene: 11. The CDR3 DNA follows: TGCGCCAGCAGCTCTAGCGGGATCAACTTTGGGGAGCAGTACTTC. Translating gives CASSSSGINFGEQYF.

The chain employs TRBV5-1 and TRBJ2-7; a weak D match, TRBD2 (6 bases). Trimming took 1 base from V and 5 from J, leaving 13 bases between them. This CDR3 comprises 14 residues. CDR1 SGHRS and CDR2 YFSETQ come from the germline V gene. The DNA for the CDR3 is TGCGCCAGCAGCTTGTTCCTGGAGGGGAACGAGCAGTACTTC. Translation gives CASSLFLEGNEQYF.

This clonotype has at least ten counts. The V and J genes are TRBV19 and TRBJ1-5; the D is unclear. The CDR3 loop spans 14 amino acids. Germline V gives CDR1 LNHDA, CDR2 SQIVND (reference sequence). Trimming took off 1 base at V and 6 bases at J, with 10 bases between the two ends. The CDR3 coding sequence is TGTGCCAGTAGTATAGGGCAGGCCTCTCAGCCCCAGCATTTT. Translating it yields CASSIGQASQPQHF.

The V and J genes are TRBV24-1 and TRBJ1-5; 7 bases map to TRBD1. This CDR3 comprises 14 residues. V gave up 10 bases and J gave up 3 bases; unmatched junction bases: 8. The germline gives CDR1 KGHDR, CDR2 SFDVKD. The CDR3 here is CATAGQSFNQPQHF. The CDR3 bases are TGTGCCACTGCGGGACAGAGCTTCAATCAGCCCCAGCATTTT.

The rearrangement links TRBV20-1 to TRBJ1-5; D uncertain. Trimming pared 3 bases from V and 0 bases from J, leaving 6 bases between. The CDR3 is 13 amino acids. Germline V lookup: CDR1 DFQATT, CDR2 SNEGSKA (reference sequence). CDR3 nucleotide sequence: TGCAGTGCTAGGAGTTATAGCAATCAGCCCCAGCATTTT. This translates into CSARSYSNQPQHF.

The chain combines TRBV10-1 with TRBJ2-1; 13 bases are shared with TRBD2. The CDR3 is made up of 14 amino acids. J gave up 8 bases and V 3 bases, and 1 base lay outside the gene matches. Germline V gene lookup returns CDR1 WNHNN and CDR2 SYGVQD (reference sequence). CDR3: CASSDGLAGDEQFF. The DNA for the CDR3 is TGCGCCAGCAGTGATGGACTAGCGGGGGATGAGCAGTTCTTC.

About this clonotype itself: The germline gene is not matched at one end of the junction; a read error may be the cause. The V gene is TRBV15, the J gene TRBJ1-6, with unresolved D. The germline CDR1 and CDR2 sequences are LNHNV and YYDKDF (reference sequence). The CDR3 has 17 amino acids. The CDR3 nucleotides are TGTGCCACCAGCAGAGTTCCCTCTGGTCCCTATAATTCACCCCTCCACTTC. This gives the protein CATSRVPSGPYNSPLHF.

This sequence joins TRBV15 and TRBJ2-3, with a weak D call TRBD1 (5 bases). V gave up 1 base and J gave up 2 bases, with 10 bases separating them. From germline, CDR1 is LNHNV and CDR2 YYDKDF (reference sequence). The CDR3 runs 15 residues. The CDR3 region has the DNA TGTGCCACCAGCAGAGCGGCAGGGTTCACAGATACGCAGTATTTT. Residues: CATSRAAGFTDTQYF. Full variable domain (missing parts from reference TRBV15 and TRBJ2-3): DAMVIQNPRYQVTQFGKPVTLSCSQTLNHNVMYWYQQKSSQAPKLLFHYYDKDFNNEADTPDNFQSRRPNTSFCFLDIRSPGLGDTAMYLCATSRAAGFTDTQYFGPGTRLTVL.

The rearrangement joins TRBV19 to TRBJ1-1; D gene unclear. The CDR3 spans 11 residues. V was clipped by 8 bases and J by 6 bases, with 10 bases between them. Germline CDR1 LNHDA, CDR2 SQIVND (reference sequence). In DNA form, the CDR3 reads TGTGCCAGTGGATTATACCCTGAAGCTTTCTTT. Residues: CASGLYPEAFF.

CDR3 DNA: TGTGCCAGCAGCGTCCGGGACAGCTCCTACGAGCAGTACTTC. Protein product: CASSVRDSSYEQYF. The chain is built from TRBV7-9 and TRBJ2-7, with 7 bases matching TRBD1. The ends lost 5 bases at V and 0 bases at J; junction bases unmatched: 4. CDR1 SEHNR and CDR2 FQNEAQ come from the germline V gene (reference sequence). CDR3 length: 14 residues.

This clonotype was observed at least ten times. CDR3 in amino acids: CASSQDLGLVNTEAFF. In DNA form, the CDR3 reads TGTGCCAGCAGCCAAGATTTGGGGCTGGTGAACACTGAAGCTTTCTTT. The chain combines TRBV3-1 with TRBJ1-1; possibly TRBD1 for D (5 bases). This CDR3 is built from 16 residues. V was pared by 0 bases and J by 0 bases, with 11 bases between. In germline, CDR1 is LGHDT, CDR2 YNNKEL (reference sequence).

This chain joins TRBV29-1 and TRBJ2-3, with 8 bases aligning to TRBD2. V lost 7 bases to trimming and J lost 5 bases; unmatched junction nucleotides: 5. This CDR3 comprises 12 residues. CDR1 and CDR2 (germline): SQVTM, ANQGSEA. The chain's CDR3 is CSAGGPLDTQYF. The CDR3 bases are TGCAGCGCGGGGGGGCCTTTAGATACGCAGTATTTT.

The J gene is TRBJ2-5, the V gene TRBV15; 9 bases are a match to TRBD1. The CDR3 length is 17 residues. Germline-derived CDR1 and CDR2 are LNHNV and YYDKDF (reference sequence). V was pared by 0 bases and J by 0 bases, with 5 bases of the junction left unmatched. The CDR3 protein is CATSRDRGTGYQETQYF. The CDR3 DNA reads as TGTGCCACCAGCAGAGATCGCGGGACAGGGTACCAAGAGACCCAGTACTTC.

The chain links TRBV5-1 to TRBJ1-3; 8 positions match TRBD1. Trimming at V came to 4 bases and at J to 8 bases, leaving 8 bases not matched to a gene. The CDR3 length is 14 residues. Germline V gene lookup returns CDR1 SGHRS and CDR2 YFSETQ. DNA for the CDR3: TGCGCCAGCAGCCCCCGGGACAGGACGGACACCATATATTTT. This sequence encodes CASSPRDRTDTIYF.

The chain uses TRBV27 and TRBJ2-7; TRBD1 matches at 7 bases. The trim removed 6 bases at V and 1 base at J, leaving 9 bases unmatched. Germline assignment: CDR1 MNHEY and CDR2 SMNVEV (reference sequence). The CDR3 extends over 15 amino acids. The CDR3 is CASSSTWTGSYEQYF. DNA of the CDR3: TGTGCCAGCAGCTCCACGTGGACAGGTTCCTACGAGCAGTACTTC.

V usage is TRBV24-1 and J usage is TRBJ2-1, with 9 bases lining up with TRBD1. Per germline, CDR1 KGHDR and CDR2 SFDVKD. V shed 4 bases, J shed 5 bases, and the junction held 5 bases outside the gene matches. The CDR3 is 15 residues long. CDR3 coding DNA: TGTGCCACCAGTGACCCGGGACAGGGTGACAATGAGCAGTTCTTC. Its translation is CATSDPGQGDNEQFF.

The gene calls are TRBV5-4 and TRBJ2-7; D perhaps matches TRBD2 (7 bases). The germline V gene has CDR1 SGHNT and CDR2 YYREEE (reference sequence). Trimming left V 9 bases short and J 4 bases short, with 14 bases between. The length of the CDR3 is 12 residues. The CDR3 DNA sequence: TGTGCCACCGGCCGGGGGGCTTACGAGCAGTACTTC. It yields the protein CATGRGAYEQYF.

This clonotype has a count of ten or more. This sequence joins TRBV12-3 or TRBV12-4 and TRBJ2-1; 11 bases agree with TRBD2. V lost 6 bases and J lost 5; bases outside the gene matches: 6. The CDR3 is 15 amino acids. As DNA, the CDR3 is TGTGCCAGCAGCGCTACTAGCGGGGGAAACAATGAGCAGTTCTTC. As protein: CASSATSGGNNEQFF.

This CDR3 reads CSVSDSGVLGSYEQYF. DNA of the CDR3: TGCAGCGTTTCGGACAGCGGAGTTTTAGGCTCCTACGAGCAGTACTTC. The chain employs TRBV29-1 and TRBJ2-7; D is possibly TRBD1 (6 bases). V lost 5 bases and J 0 bases, leaving 20 bases between the germline ends. This CDR3 is 16 amino acids long. CDR1 SQVTM and CDR2 ANQGSEA come from the germline V gene.

V and J are TRBV24-1 and TRBJ2-1; possibly TRBD1 or TRBD2 for D (7 bases each). This CDR3 comprises 13 residues. The V end lost 6 bases, the J end lost 8 bases, and 13 bases lay between the germline ends. Germline V CDR1 and CDR2: KGHDR, SFDVKD. The CDR3 loop reads CATSWGGGYEQFF. In nucleotides, the CDR3 is TGTGCCACCAGTTGGGGAGGGGGCTATGAGCAGTTCTTC.

Notes on this clonotype: At one of its ends the junction is not consistent with the germline gene, which may arise from a read error. The V call is TRBV29-1, the J call TRBJ1-1; weak D call: TRBD1 (6 bases). This CDR3 region has 12 residues. The germline gives CDR1 SQVTM, CDR2 ANQGSEA. The CDR3 here is CSVDQGYTESSF. CDR3 DNA: TGCAGCGTTGACCAGGGGTACACTGAATCTTCCTTT. The whole variable domain, filled in from reference TRBV29-1 and TRBJ1-1, reads SAVISQKPSRDICQRGTSLTIQCQVDSQVTMMFWYRQQPGQSLTLIATANQGSEATYESGFVIDKFPISRPNLTFSTLTVSNMSPEDSSIYLCSVDQGYTESSFGQGTRLTVV.